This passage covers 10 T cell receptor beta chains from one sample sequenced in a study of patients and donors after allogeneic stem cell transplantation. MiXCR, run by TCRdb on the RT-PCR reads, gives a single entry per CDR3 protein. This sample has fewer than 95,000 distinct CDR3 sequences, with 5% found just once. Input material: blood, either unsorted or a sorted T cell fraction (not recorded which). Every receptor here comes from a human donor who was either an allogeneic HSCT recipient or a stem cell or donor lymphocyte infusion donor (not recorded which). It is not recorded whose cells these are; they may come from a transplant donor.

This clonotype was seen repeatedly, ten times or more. In DNA form, the CDR3 reads TGTGCCAGTAGCCCTCGGGGGCCAGTAAGAATGAACACTGAAGCTTTCTTT. It translates to CASSPRGPVRMNTEAFF. The rearrangement uses TRBV19 and TRBJ1-1, with D perhaps TRBD1 (6 bases). Trimming took 6 bases from V and 0 from J, leaving 20 bases between them. Germline CDR1 is LNHDA and CDR2 is SQIVND (reference sequence). The CDR3 covers 17 residues.

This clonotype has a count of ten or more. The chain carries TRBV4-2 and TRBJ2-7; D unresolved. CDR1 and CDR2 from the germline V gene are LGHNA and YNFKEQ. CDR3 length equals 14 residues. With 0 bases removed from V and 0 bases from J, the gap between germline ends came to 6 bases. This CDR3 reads CASSQEIDSYEQYF. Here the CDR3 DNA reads TGTGCCAGCAGCCAAGAGATTGACTCCTACGAGCAGTACTTC.

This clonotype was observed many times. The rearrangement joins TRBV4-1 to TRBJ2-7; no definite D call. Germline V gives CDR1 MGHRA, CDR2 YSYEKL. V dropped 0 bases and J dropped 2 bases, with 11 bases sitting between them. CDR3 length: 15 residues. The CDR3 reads CASSQDGNSAYEQYF. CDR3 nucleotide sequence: TGCGCCAGCAGCCAAGATGGGAATTCGGCCTACGAGCAGTACTTC.

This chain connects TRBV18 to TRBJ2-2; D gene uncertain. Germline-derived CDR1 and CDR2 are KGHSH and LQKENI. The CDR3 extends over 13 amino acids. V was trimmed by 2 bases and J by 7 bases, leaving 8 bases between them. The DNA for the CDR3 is TGTGCCAGCTCACCAGATAGGAACGGGGAGCTGTTTTTT. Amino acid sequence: CASSPDRNGELFF.

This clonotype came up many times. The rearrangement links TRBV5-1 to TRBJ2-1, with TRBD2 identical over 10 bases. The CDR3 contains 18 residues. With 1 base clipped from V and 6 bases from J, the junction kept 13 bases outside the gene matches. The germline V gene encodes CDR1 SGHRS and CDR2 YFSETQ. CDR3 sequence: CASSLFLAGEGYSNEQFF. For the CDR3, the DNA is TGCGCCAGCAGCTTGTTTCTAGCGGGAGAGGGTTATAGCAATGAGCAGTTCTTC.

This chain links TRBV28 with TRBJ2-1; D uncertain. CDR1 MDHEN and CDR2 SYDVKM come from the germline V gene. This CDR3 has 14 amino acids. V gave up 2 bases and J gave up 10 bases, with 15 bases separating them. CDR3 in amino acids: CASSLLNPSPEQFF. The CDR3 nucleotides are TGTGCCAGCAGTTTACTTAACCCCTCTCCCGAGCAGTTCTTC.

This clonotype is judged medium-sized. The DNA of the CDR3 is TGTGCCAGCAGTTGGGGCTCGGGGGAAGAGACCCAGTACTTC. Protein product: CASSWGSGEETQYF. This chain joins TRBV12-3 or TRBV12-4 and TRBJ2-5; a possible D gene is TRBD2 (6 bases). V was shortened by 4 bases and J by 3 bases, with 12 bases between the two germline ends. There are 14 residues in the CDR3.

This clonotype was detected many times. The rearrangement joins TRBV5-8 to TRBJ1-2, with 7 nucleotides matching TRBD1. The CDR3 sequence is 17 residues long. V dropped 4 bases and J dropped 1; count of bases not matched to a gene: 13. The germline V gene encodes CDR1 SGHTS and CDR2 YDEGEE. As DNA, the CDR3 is TGTGCCAGCAGCCGGACACTGACAGGGACTAATAACTATGGCTACACCTTC. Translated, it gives CASSRTLTGTNNYGYTF. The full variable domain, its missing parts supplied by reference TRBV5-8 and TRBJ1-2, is EAGVTQSPTHLIKTRGQQATLRCSPISGHTSVYWYQQALGLGLQFLLWYDEGEERNRGNFPPRFSGRQFPNYSSELNVNALELEDSALYLCASSRTLTGTNNYGYTFGSGTRLTVV.

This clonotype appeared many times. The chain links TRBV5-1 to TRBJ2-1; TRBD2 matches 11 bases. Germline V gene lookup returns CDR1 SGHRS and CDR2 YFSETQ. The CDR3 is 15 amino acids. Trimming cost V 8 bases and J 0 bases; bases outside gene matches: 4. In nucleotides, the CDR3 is TGCGCCAGTCAAACTAGCGGGAGCTCCTACAATGAGCAGTTCTTC. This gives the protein CASQTSGSSYNEQFF. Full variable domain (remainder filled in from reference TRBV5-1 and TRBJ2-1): KAGVTQTPRYLIKTRGQQVTLSCSPISGHRSVSWYQQTPGQGLQFLFEYFSETQRNKGNFPGRFSGRQFSNSRSEMNVSTLELGDSALYLCASQTSGSSYNEQFFGPGTRLTVL.

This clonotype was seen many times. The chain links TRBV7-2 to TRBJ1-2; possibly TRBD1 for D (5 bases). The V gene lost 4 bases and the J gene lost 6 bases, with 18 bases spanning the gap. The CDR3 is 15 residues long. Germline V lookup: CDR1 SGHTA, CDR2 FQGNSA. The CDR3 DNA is TGTGCCAGCAGCTCGAAGGACACCACACCGGATGGCTACACCTTC. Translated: CASSSKDTTPDGYTF.